Below are 14 T cell receptor beta chains sequenced from a single sample in a study of cytomegalovirus exposure and HLA in healthy donors. This PCR relied on a set of 60 Vbeta primers and 13 Jbeta primers. Repertoires were generated with immunoSEQ multiplex PCR, while TCRdb's copy carries only in-frame clones and drops some. The sample carries approximately 150,000 clones, approximately 80% recorded once. The sequencing sample was made of PBMCs. All receptors derive from a man aged 30 to 45 in good health and CMV-seronegative.

The rearrangement uses TRBV6-6 and TRBJ2-3; 11 nucleotides agree with TRBD2. Per the germline V gene, CDR1 is MNHNY and CDR2 is SVGAGI (reference sequence). The J segment lost 4 bases and the V segment lost 7 bases, leaving 10 bases of the junction unmatched. The CDR3 runs to 16 residues. This chain's CDR3 is CASTGQALAGADTQYF. Here the CDR3 DNA reads TGTGCCAGCACTGGCCAGGCACTAGCGGGGGCAGATACGCAGTATTTT.

This chain uses TRBV27 with TRBJ1-4; a possible D gene is TRBD1 (6 bases). The CDR3 length is 16 residues. The ends were cut back, 4 bases at V and 8 bases at J, with 20 bases in the middle. Germline V gene sequence: CDR1 MNHEY, CDR2 SMNVEV (reference sequence). The CDR3 here is CASSSVRTAPGEKLFF. For the CDR3, the DNA is TGTGCCAGCAGTTCAGTCCGGACAGCTCCAGGAGAAAAACTGTTTTTT.

This rearrangement joins TRBV11-2 to TRBJ2-7, with 7 bases lining up with TRBD1. The length of the CDR3 is 15 residues. Looked up from germline, CDR1 is SGHAT and CDR2 is FQNNGV. Germline trimming cut 0 bases from V and 1 base from J; bases unmatched to any gene: 3. CDR3 in amino acids: CASSLEPGGSYEQYF. As DNA, the CDR3 is TGTGCCAGCAGCTTAGAGCCAGGGGGTTCCTACGAGCAGTACTTC.

This chain joins TRBV2 and TRBJ2-7, with D perhaps matching TRBD2 (5 bases). This CDR3 is 13 amino acids long. Per germline, CDR1 SNHLY and CDR2 FYNNEI. V shed 11 bases and J shed 5 bases, with 19 bases lying between them. CDR3 in DNA: TGTGCCGGGAGAGGTCTGGACCAAAACGAGCAGTACTTC. This encodes CAGRGLDQNEQYF.

The chain couples TRBV19 to TRBJ1-5, with TRBD1 as a possible D gene (6 bases). The CDR3 consists of 14 residues. Trimming cost V 5 bases and J 4 bases, with 12 bases left between them. Germline V gene data show CDR1 as LNHDA and CDR2 as SQIVND (reference sequence). The CDR3 spells CASSGSQGNQPQHF. In DNA form, the CDR3 reads TGTGCCAGTAGTGGTTCGCAGGGGAATCAGCCCCAGCATTTT.

This clone occurred once. In nucleotides, the CDR3 is TGCGCCAGCAGCCAAGATGGGGGACAGCGGACGAGCTCCTACAATGAGCAGTTCTTC. Translated: CASSQDGGQRTSSYNEQFF. The chain joins TRBV4-1 to TRBJ2-1, with TRBD1 identical over 7 bases. Germline V gene lookup returns CDR1 MGHRA and CDR2 YSYEKL. V was clipped by 0 bases and J by 0 bases; unmatched bases: 11. This CDR3 has 19 amino acids.

The V call is TRBV11-2, the J call TRBJ2-7; TRBD2 matches at 7 bases. The CDR3 spans 13 residues. Germline lookup yields CDR1 SGHAT and CDR2 FQNNGV. J was trimmed by 4 bases and V by 3 bases; bases with no gene match: 3. DNA of the CDR3: TGTGCCAGCAGCTTTGGCGGGAGATACGAGCAGTACTTC. This translates into CASSFGGRYEQYF.

Turning to this clone: The junction and the germline gene differ at one end; a read error may be behind it. V and J are TRBV7-8 and TRBJ1-1; TRBD1 aligns across 8 bases. The CDR3 has 13 amino acids. From germline, CDR1 is SGHVS and CDR2 FQNEAQ. In nucleotides, the CDR3 is TGTGCCAGCAGCTTATTTGGGGGGCAGGGGGCCACCTTT. Translated: CASSLFGGQGATF.

This clone was seen a few times. The chain joins TRBV7-9 to TRBJ2-1; TRBD1 matches 10 bases. The CDR3 runs 15 residues. CDR1 SEHNR and CDR2 FQNEAQ come from the germline V gene (reference sequence). Losses at the gene ends were 5 bases for V and 3 bases for J; bases not matched to a gene: 4. The CDR3 DNA follows: TGTGCCAGCAGCCGAGGACAGGGGGTCTACAATGAGCAGTTCTTC. The encoded protein is CASSRGQGVYNEQFF.

In DNA form, the CDR3 reads TGTGCCAGCAGACCAGTGGGAGATCAAGAGACCCAGTACTTC. This gives the protein CASRPVGDQETQYF. This chain links TRBV7-9 with TRBJ2-5; D is perhaps TRBD2 (5 bases). This CDR3 region has 14 residues. CDR1 is SEHNR and CDR2 is FQNEAQ in the germline V gene (reference sequence). Trimming took off 6 bases at V and 2 bases at J, with 13 bases between the two ends.

This rearrangement joins TRBV7-9 to TRBJ2-5; 8 bases fit TRBD2. The V segment lost 4 bases and the J segment 5 bases; nucleotides outside the gene matches: 15. CDR3 size: 17 residues. Germline loops: CDR1 SEHNR, CDR2 FQNEAQ (reference sequence). The CDR3, as DNA: TGTGCCAGCAGCTCCCCTGAAACGGGACTAGAAAGGGAGACCCAGTACTTC. Translated, it gives CASSSPETGLERETQYF.

The rearrangement joins TRBV7-8 to TRBJ2-5, with D unresolved. Trimming shortened V by 2 bases and J by 5 bases, and 3 bases separated the two germline ends. CDR3 length: 11 residues. Germline V gene sequence: CDR1 SGHVS, CDR2 FQNEAQ. Written as DNA, the CDR3 is TGTGCCAGCAGCTTATCGGAGACCCAGTACTTC. This encodes CASSLSETQYF.

This clone was seen a few times. The chain employs TRBV5-4 and TRBJ2-1; 7 bases match TRBD1. The CDR3 consists of 13 residues. Germline assignment: CDR1 SGHNT and CDR2 YYREEE (reference sequence). The V segment lost 4 bases and the J segment 6 bases; nucleotides outside the gene matches: 4. CDR3 residues: CASSTDRLNEQFF. Written as DNA, the CDR3 is TGTGCCAGCAGCACGGACAGGCTCAATGAGCAGTTCTTC.

This rearrangement joins TRBV13 to TRBJ2-7; maybe TRBD2 (6 bases). CDR1 PRHDT and CDR2 FYEKMQ come from the germline V gene (reference sequence). This CDR3 spans 15 amino acids. Trimming took 6 bases from V and 1 from J, leaving 16 bases between them. Here the CDR3 reads CASSNEAGPSYEQYF. CDR3 nucleotides: TGTGCCAGCAGTAATGAGGCGGGGCCATCCTACGAGCAGTACTTC.